These T cell receptor beta chains were read from a single sample in a study of cytomegalovirus exposure and HLA in healthy donors. TCRdb's table, derived via immunoSEQ multiplex PCR, lists solely in-frame clones and lacks some. The table lists roughly 180,000 clones, 70% to 90% of them singletons. The sample was PBMCs. The source of these receptors is a man aged 18 to 35 in good health and CMV-seropositive. Both conserved end residues are part of each CDR3. A D gene is named only where the DNA matches it firmly. Size is omitted from some rows. Given values are once, few, many or a class for expanded clones.

j_call	clone_size	cdr3_length	d_call	v_call	cdr3_aa	cdr3_nt
TRBJ1-5	NA	15	NA	TRBV4-1	CASTRDEVSNQPQHF	TGCGCCAGCACCCGAGATGAGGTGAGCAATCAGCCCCAGCATTTT
TRBJ2-1	once	16	TRBD2	TRBV28	CASMGSGGLTYNEQFF	TGTGCCAGCATGGGTAGCGGGGGCCTAACCTACAATGAGCAGTTCTTC
TRBJ1-2	NA	15	NA	TRBV5-1	CASSLEGQPGYGYTF	TGCGCCAGCAGCTTGGAAGGACAGCCTGGCTATGGCTACACCTTC
TRBJ1-6	NA	17	NA	TRBV5-4	CASSLASGNYYNSPLHF	TGTGCCAGCAGCTTGGCGTCAGGGAATTATTATAATTCACCCCTCCACTTT
TRBJ1-2	NA	15	TRBD1	TRBV2	CASSERGGASYGYTF	TGTGCCAGCAGTGAAAGAGGGGGCGCGAGCTATGGCTACACCTTC
TRBJ1-1	NA	13	NA	TRBV10-3	CAIMYELSTEAFF	TGTGCCATCATGTATGAGCTGAGCACTGAAGCTTTCTTT
TRBJ1-2	NA	15	TRBD1	TRBV5-6	CASSQGQGVNYGYTF	TGTGCCAGCAGCCAGGGACAGGGGGTTAACTATGGCTACACCTTC
TRBJ2-3	NA	12	NA	TRBV16	CASSQSPGTQYF	TGTGCCAGCAGCCAATCCCCGGGTACGCAGTATTTT
TRBJ2-7	few	14	NA	TRBV27	CASSRPRGNYEQYF	TGTGCCAGCAGCCGCCCCCGGGGGAACTACGAGCAGTACTTC
TRBJ1-5	NA	16	NA	TRBV5-6	CASSFRGVGANQPQHF	TGTGCCAGCAGCTTTCGGGGGGTCGGGGCGAATCAGCCCCAGCATTTT